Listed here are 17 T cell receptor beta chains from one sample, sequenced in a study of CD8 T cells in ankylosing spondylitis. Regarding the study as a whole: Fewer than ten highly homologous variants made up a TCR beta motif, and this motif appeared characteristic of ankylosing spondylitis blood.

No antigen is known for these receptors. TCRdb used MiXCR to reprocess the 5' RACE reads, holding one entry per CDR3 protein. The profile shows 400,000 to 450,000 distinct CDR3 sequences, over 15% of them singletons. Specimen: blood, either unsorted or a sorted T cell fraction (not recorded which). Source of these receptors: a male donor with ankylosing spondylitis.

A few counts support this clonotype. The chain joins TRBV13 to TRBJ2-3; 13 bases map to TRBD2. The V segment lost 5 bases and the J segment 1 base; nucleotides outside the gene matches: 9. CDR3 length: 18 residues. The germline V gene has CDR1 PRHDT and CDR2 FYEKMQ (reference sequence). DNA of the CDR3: TGTGCCAGCAGCGACCGACTAGCGGGGGGCCCCCGCACAGATACGCAGTATTTT. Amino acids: CASSDRLAGGPRTDTQYF.

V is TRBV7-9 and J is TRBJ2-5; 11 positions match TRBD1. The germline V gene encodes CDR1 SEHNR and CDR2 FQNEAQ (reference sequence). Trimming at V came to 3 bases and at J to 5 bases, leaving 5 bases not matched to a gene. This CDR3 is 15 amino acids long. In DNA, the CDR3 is TGTGCCAGCAGCTTCCAGGACAGGGGGCGGGAGACCCAGTACTTC. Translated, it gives CASSFQDRGRETQYF.

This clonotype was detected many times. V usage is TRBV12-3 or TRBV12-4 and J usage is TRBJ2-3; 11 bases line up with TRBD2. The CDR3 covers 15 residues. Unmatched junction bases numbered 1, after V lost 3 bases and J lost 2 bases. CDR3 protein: CASSLTSGVTDTQYF. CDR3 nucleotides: TGTGCCAGCAGTTTGACTAGCGGGGTCACAGATACGCAGTATTTT.

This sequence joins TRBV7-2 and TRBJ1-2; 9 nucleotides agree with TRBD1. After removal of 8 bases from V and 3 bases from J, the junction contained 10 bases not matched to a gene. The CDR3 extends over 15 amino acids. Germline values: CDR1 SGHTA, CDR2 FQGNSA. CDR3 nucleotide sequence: TGTGCCAGCGATTGGGACAGGGCATCCCACTATGGCTACACCTTC. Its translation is CASDWDRASHYGYTF.

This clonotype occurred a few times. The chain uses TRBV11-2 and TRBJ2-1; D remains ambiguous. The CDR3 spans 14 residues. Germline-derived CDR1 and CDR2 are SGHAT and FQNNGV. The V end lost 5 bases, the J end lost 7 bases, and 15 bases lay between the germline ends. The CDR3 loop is CASSTPRLRNEQFF. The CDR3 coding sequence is TGTGCCAGCAGCACACCCCGACTCAGAAATGAGCAGTTCTTC.

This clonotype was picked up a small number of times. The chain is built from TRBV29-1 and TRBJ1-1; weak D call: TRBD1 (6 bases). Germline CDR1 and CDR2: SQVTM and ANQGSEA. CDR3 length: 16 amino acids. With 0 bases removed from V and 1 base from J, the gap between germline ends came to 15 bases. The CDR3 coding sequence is TGCAGCGTTGAAGACAGGAGGGCAGGGGCGAACACTGAAGCTTTCTTT. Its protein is CSVEDRRAGANTEAFF.

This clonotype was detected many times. CDR3: CSVDGGTGELFF. In DNA, the CDR3 is TGCAGCGTTGACGGAGGCACCGGGGAGCTGTTTTTT. The chain recombines TRBV29-1 with TRBJ2-2, with a tentative D call TRBD2 (5 bases). The germline V gene encodes CDR1 SQVTM and CDR2 ANQGSEA. The V end lost 3 bases, the J end lost 4 bases, and 6 bases lay between the germline ends. This CDR3 has 12 amino acids.

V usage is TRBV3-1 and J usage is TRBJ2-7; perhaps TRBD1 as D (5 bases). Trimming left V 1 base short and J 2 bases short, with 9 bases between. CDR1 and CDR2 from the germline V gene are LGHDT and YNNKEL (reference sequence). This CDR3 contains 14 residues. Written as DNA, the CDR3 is TGTGCCAGCAGCCAAGTAGGGGTAACCTACGAGCAGTACTTC. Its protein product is CASSQVGVTYEQYF.

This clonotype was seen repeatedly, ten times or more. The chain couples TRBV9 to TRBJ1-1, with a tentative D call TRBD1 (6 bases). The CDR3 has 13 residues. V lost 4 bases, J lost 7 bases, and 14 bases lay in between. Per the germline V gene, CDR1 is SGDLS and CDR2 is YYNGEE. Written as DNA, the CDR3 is TGTGCCAGCAGCTCCCGGGAGGGGGGTGAAGCTTTCTTT. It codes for CASSSREGGEAFF.

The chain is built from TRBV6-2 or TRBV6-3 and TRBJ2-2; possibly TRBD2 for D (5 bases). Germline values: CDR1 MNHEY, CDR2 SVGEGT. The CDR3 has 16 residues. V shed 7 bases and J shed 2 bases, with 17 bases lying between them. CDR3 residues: CASIRSGSGNTGELFF. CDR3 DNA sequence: TGTGCCAGCATTAGAAGTGGGAGCGGTAACACCGGGGAGCTGTTTTTT.

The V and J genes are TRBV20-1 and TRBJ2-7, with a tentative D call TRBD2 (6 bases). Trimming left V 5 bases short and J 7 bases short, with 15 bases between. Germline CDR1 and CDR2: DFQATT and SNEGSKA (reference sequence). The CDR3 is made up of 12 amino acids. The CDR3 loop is CSAVRTAGEQYF. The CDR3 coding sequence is TGCAGTGCTGTTAGAACCGCGGGGGAGCAGTACTTC.

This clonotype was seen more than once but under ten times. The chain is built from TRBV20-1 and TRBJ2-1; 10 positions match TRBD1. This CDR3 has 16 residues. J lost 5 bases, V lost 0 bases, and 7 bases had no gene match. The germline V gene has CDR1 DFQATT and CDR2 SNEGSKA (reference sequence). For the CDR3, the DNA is TGCAGTGCTAGAGATTTTCGACAGGGGGCTCACAATGAGCAGTTCTTC. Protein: CSARDFRQGAHNEQFF.

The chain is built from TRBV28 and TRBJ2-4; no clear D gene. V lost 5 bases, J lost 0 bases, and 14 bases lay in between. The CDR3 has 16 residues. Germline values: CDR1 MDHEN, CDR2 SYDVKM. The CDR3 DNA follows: TGTGCCAGCAGTCCCTACCAGGCCCCAGCCAAAAACATTCAGTACTTC. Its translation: CASSPYQAPAKNIQYF. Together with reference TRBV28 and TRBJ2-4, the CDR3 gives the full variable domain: DVKVTQSSRYLVKRTGEKVFLECVQDMDHENMFWYRQDPGLGLRLIYFSYDVKMKEKGDIPEGYSVSREKKERFSLILESASTNQTSMYLCASSPYQAPAKNIQYFGAGTRLSVL.

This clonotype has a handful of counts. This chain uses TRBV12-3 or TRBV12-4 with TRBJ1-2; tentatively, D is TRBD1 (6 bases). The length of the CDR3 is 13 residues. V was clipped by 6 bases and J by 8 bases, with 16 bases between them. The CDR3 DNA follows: TGTGCCAGCAGCCTTATTCGACAGGAAGGCTACACCTTC. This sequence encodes CASSLIRQEGYTF.

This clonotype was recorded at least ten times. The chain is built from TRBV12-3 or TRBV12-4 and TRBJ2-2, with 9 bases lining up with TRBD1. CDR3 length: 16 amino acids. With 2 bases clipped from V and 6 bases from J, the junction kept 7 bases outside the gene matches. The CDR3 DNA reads TGTGCCAGCAGTTTATCCGTGACAGGGGGACCCGGGGAGCTGTTTTTT. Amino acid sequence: CASSLSVTGGPGELFF.

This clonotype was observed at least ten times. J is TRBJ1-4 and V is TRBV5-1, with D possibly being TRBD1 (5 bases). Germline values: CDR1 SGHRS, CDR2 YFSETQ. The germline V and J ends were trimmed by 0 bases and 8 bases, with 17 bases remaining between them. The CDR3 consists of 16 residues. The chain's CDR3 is CASSLGAGDRGEKLFF. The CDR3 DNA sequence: TGCGCCAGCAGCTTGGGAGCGGGGGACCGTGGAGAAAAACTGTTTTTT.

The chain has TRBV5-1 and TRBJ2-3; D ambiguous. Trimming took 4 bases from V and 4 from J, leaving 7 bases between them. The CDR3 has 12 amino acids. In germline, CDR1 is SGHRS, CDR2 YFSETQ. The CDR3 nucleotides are TGCGCCAGCAGCCAACTCCCAGATACGCAGTATTTT. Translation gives CASSQLPDTQYF.